This TCR beta chain is from a study of blood T cell repertoires in COVID-19. Study-level information: T cells, B-cell-depleted T cells, or PBMCs provided the cDNA or gDNA that served as material.

Allocation to cohorts depended on clinical history reported by the participants. Recovered participants had two consecutive negative NP/OP PCR tests, healthcare professional clearance, or symptom resolution. Source study methods: Estimation of nucleated cell counts was performed using reference gene primer amplification. The table came from immunoSEQ multiplex PCR; TCRdb's copy has only in-frame clones and leaves some out. V, J and clone size are those of that table, while D and trimming were read from the DNA. There are about 330,000 clones in the sample; 88% occur only once, and less than 6.5% lies in the top ten. The receptor was derived from a young man who had recovered from COVID-19. Sample: PBMCs or T cells enriched from blood (not recorded which).

The CDR3 sequence is CASKEGESYNEQFF. In DNA, the CDR3 is TGCGCCAGCAAGGAGGGTGAATCCTACAATGAGCAGTTCTTC. The gene calls are TRBV5-1 and TRBJ2-1, with D perhaps matching TRBD2 (6 bases). Looked up from germline, CDR1 is SGHRS and CDR2 is YFSETQ. The V and J ends lost 6 bases and 1 base respectively, with 11 bases between them. The CDR3 extends over 14 amino acids.